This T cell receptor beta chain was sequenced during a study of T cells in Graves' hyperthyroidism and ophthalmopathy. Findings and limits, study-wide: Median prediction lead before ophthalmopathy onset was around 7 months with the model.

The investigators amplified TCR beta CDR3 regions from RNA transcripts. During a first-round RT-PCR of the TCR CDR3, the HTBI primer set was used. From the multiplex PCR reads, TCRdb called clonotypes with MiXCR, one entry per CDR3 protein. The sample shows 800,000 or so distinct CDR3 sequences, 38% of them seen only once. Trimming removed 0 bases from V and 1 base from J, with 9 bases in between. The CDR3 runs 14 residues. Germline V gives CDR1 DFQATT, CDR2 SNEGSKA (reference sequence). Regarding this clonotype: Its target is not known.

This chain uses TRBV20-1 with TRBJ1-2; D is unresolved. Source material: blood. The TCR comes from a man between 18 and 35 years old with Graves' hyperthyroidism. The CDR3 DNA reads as TGCAGTGCTAGAGATCCCCACGGTAACTATGGCTACACCTTC. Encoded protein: CSARDPHGNYGYTF.